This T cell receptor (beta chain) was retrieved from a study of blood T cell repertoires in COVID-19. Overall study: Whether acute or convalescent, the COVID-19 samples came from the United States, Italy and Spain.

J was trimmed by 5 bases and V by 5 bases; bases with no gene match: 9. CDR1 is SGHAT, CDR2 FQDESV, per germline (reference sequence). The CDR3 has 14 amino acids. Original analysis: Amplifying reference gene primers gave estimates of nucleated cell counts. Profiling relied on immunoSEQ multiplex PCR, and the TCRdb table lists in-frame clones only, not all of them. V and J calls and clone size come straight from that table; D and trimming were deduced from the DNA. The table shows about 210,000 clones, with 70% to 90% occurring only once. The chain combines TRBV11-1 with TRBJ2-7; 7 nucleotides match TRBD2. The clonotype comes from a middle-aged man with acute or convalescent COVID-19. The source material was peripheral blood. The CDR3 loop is CASSRAGNRNEQYF. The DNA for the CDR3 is TGTGCCAGCAGCCGAGCGGGGAATCGGAACGAGCAGTACTTC.